Shown below are 26 T cell receptor beta chains from a single sample sequenced in a study of T cell changes during pregnancy in multiple sclerosis. Clones were sequenced by immunoSEQ multiplex PCR, and TCRdb holds only the in-frame ones, with some missing. The sample has 51,000 or so clones; 90% to 95% are singletons. The sample here was peripheral blood, taken in the second trimester of pregnancy. These receptors were taken from a female donor with multiple sclerosis, enrolled in a pregnancy study.

The V and J genes are TRBV7-9 and TRBJ2-7; 9 bases align to TRBD1. Unmatched junction bases numbered 5, after V lost 1 base and J lost 4 bases. This CDR3 is 15 amino acids long. Germline values: CDR1 SEHNR, CDR2 FQNEAQ (reference sequence). CDR3: CASSLVGDRVYEQYF. The CDR3 DNA reads TGTGCCAGCAGCTTAGTAGGGGACAGGGTTTACGAGCAGTACTTC.

V is TRBV5-4 and J is TRBJ2-3; TRBD2 matches 9 bases. Trimming cost V 4 bases and J 4 bases; bases outside gene matches: 10. Germline V gene data show CDR1 as SGHNT and CDR2 as YYREEE (reference sequence). The CDR3 has 16 amino acids. The CDR3: CASSGGGLAWPDTQYF. In nucleotides, the CDR3 is TGTGCCAGCAGCGGCGGAGGACTAGCGTGGCCAGATACGCAGTATTTT.

The chain uses TRBV9 and TRBJ1-1; TRBD1 matches 12 bases. V trimming: 3 bases; J trimming: 5 bases; junction bases outside the gene matches: 5. CDR1 and CDR2 (germline): SGDLS, YYNGEE. The CDR3 extends over 15 amino acids. CDR3 nucleotide sequence: TGTGCCAGCAGCGCCGGGACAGGGGGCCGGACTGAAGCTTTCTTT. It encodes CASSAGTGGRTEAFF.

The V call is TRBV29-1, the J call TRBJ2-1, with 10 bases identical to TRBD2. CDR3 length: 15 residues. J was trimmed by 6 bases and V by 4 bases; bases with no gene match: 9. Per the germline V gene, CDR1 is SQVTM and CDR2 is ANQGSEA. CDR3 bases: TGCAGCGTTGGGCCCCGAGCGGGAGGGCCCAATGAGCAGTTCTTC. Encoded protein: CSVGPRAGGPNEQFF.

The chain links TRBV5-4 to TRBJ1-1; the D is unclear. V was shortened by 5 bases and J by 6 bases, with 17 bases between the two germline ends. CDR3 length equals 14 residues. Germline V CDR1 and CDR2: SGHNT, YYREEE (reference sequence). The CDR3 DNA reads as TGTGCCAGCAGTTTAGCCACTAGACTTCCTGAAGCTTTCTTT. It is translated as CASSLATRLPEAFF.

The chain is built from TRBV29-1 and TRBJ1-1; a weak D match, TRBD1 (5 bases). Germline CDR1 is SQVTM and CDR2 is ANQGSEA. The CDR3 has 13 residues. Trimming removed 5 bases from V and 0 bases from J, with 10 bases in between. CDR3 in amino acids: CSVLQVMNTEAFF. The CDR3 DNA follows: TGCAGCGTTTTACAGGTCATGAACACTGAAGCTTTCTTT.

The V gene is TRBV9, the J gene TRBJ2-6; D call uncertain. CDR1 is SGDLS, CDR2 YYNGEE, per germline. Trimming took 2 bases from V and 4 from J, leaving 13 bases between them. The CDR3 is 16 residues long. The CDR3 DNA reads as TGTGCCAGCAGCGTGTCTATCGCAGGAGGGGCCAACGTCCTGACTTTC. It specifies CASSVSIAGGANVLTF.

The chain is built from TRBV28 and TRBJ2-7; D might be TRBD2 (5 bases). The CDR3 runs 12 residues. Germline V lookup: CDR1 MDHEN, CDR2 SYDVKM. Trimming took 8 bases from V and 4 from J, leaving 12 bases between them. The CDR3 region has the DNA TGTGCCAGCGACGGAGGAGTTTACGAGCAGTACTTC. Translating it yields CASDGGVYEQYF.

This rearrangement joins TRBV4-2 to TRBJ1-3, with a weak D call TRBD1 (6 bases). In germline, CDR1 is LGHNA, CDR2 YNFKEQ. The CDR3 covers 15 residues. Trimming pared 3 bases from V and 2 bases from J, leaving 11 bases between. CDR3 sequence: CASSQERTAGNTIYF. The CDR3 DNA sequence: TGTGCCAGCAGCCAGGAGAGGACAGCTGGAAACACCATATATTTT.

The chain has TRBV6-5 and TRBJ2-2; unclear D gene. Germline values: CDR1 MNHEY, CDR2 SVGAGI. The CDR3 has 14 amino acids. V was clipped by 5 bases and J by 6 bases, with 13 bases between them. CDR3 loop: CASSPLGSSGELFF. For the CDR3, the DNA is TGTGCCAGCAGTCCTCTAGGATCGTCCGGGGAGCTGTTTTTT.

The CDR3 DNA reads TGTGCCAGCACCCCAGGGGCTAGCGGAATTCCCGAGCAGTACTTC. This sequence encodes CASTPGASGIPEQYF. V and J are TRBV28 and TRBJ2-7, with D possibly being TRBD2 (7 bases). Germline CDR1 and CDR2: MDHEN and SYDVKM. Trimming took off 7 bases at V and 6 bases at J, with 22 bases between the two ends. The CDR3 is 15 amino acids. Complete variable domain (other parts from reference TRBV28 and TRBJ2-7): DVKVTQSSRYLVKRTGEKVFLECVQDMDHENMFWYRQDPGLGLRLIYFSYDVKMKEKGDIPEGYSVSREKKERFSLILESASTNQTSMYLCASTPGASGIPEQYFGPGTRLTVT.

The chain carries TRBV7-9 and TRBJ2-3; D is perhaps TRBD1 (5 bases). Germline CDR1 is SEHNR and CDR2 is FQNEAQ (reference sequence). This CDR3 contains 14 residues. V was clipped by 6 bases and J by 1 base, with 11 bases between them. Written as DNA, the CDR3 is TGTGCCAGCAGTCCAGGGTTCGGCACAGATACGCAGTATTTT. As protein: CASSPGFGTDTQYF. Combining the CDR3 with reference TRBV7-9 and TRBJ2-3 gives the whole variable domain DTGVSQNPRHKITKRGQNVTFRCDPISEHNRLYWYRQTLGQGPEFLTYFQNEAQLEKSRLLSDRFSAERPKGSFSTLEIQRTEQGDSAMYLCASSPGFGTDTQYFGPGTRLTVL.

This clone was recorded only once. The V call is TRBV7-9, the J call TRBJ2-1; 7 positions match TRBD2. CDR3 length: 14 amino acids. V was pared by 0 bases and J by 6 bases, with 2 bases of the junction left unmatched. In germline, CDR1 is SEHNR, CDR2 FQNEAQ (reference sequence). This CDR3 is CASSLAGGPNEQFF. Here the CDR3 DNA reads TGTGCCAGCAGCTTAGCGGGAGGGCCCAATGAGCAGTTCTTC.

V usage is TRBV5-1 and J usage is TRBJ2-7; 11 bases are shared with TRBD2. V dropped 0 bases and J dropped 1; count of bases not matched to a gene: 0. CDR1 and CDR2 (germline): SGHRS, YFSETQ. The CDR3 consists of 15 residues. CDR3 nucleotides: TGCGCCAGCAGCTTGGGGACTAGCGGGTCCTACGAGCAGTACTTC. It translates to CASSLGTSGSYEQYF.

The rearrangement uses TRBV7-9 and TRBJ2-7; 7 bases line up with TRBD2. This CDR3 is built from 14 residues. V lost 7 bases, J lost 3 bases, and 9 bases stayed unmatched. Per the germline V gene, CDR1 is SEHNR and CDR2 is FQNEAQ (reference sequence). CDR3 in amino acids: CASTSPSGGYEQYF. CDR3 coding DNA: TGTGCCAGCACCTCCCCTTCGGGGGGCTACGAGCAGTACTTC.

The J gene is TRBJ1-1, the V gene TRBV28, with D unclear. This CDR3 spans 15 amino acids. Germline lookup yields CDR1 MDHEN and CDR2 SYDVKM. Trimming pared 6 bases from V and 2 bases from J, leaving 16 bases between. The CDR3 DNA reads TGTGCCAGCAGATTTATCGTCCCAGGTAACACTGAAGCTTTCTTT. It encodes CASRFIVPGNTEAFF. Drawing the rest from reference TRBV28 and TRBJ1-1, the complete variable domain is DVKVTQSSRYLVKRTGEKVFLECVQDMDHENMFWYRQDPGLGLRLIYFSYDVKMKEKGDIPEGYSVSREKKERFSLILESASTNQTSMYLCASRFIVPGNTEAFFGQGTRLTVV.

The chain is built from TRBV5-1 and TRBJ2-3, with a tentative D call TRBD1 (6 bases). CDR1 is SGHRS, CDR2 YFSETQ, per germline. The CDR3 sequence is 14 residues long. V lost 0 bases, J lost 3 bases, and 8 bases lay in between. CDR3 sequence reads: CASSLGTETDTQYF. DNA of the CDR3: TGCGCCAGCAGCTTGGGGACAGAAACAGATACGCAGTATTTT.

This chain links TRBV5-5 with TRBJ2-1, with D hard to call. The length of the CDR3 is 14 residues. Germline CDR1 SGHKS, CDR2 YYEKEE (reference sequence). The ends were cut back, 0 bases at V and 2 bases at J, with 6 bases in the middle. The CDR3: CASSLASAYNEQFF. CDR3 in DNA: TGTGCCAGCAGCTTGGCGAGCGCCTACAATGAGCAGTTCTTC.

This chain uses TRBV4-3 with TRBJ2-7; tentatively, D is TRBD1 (5 bases). Trimming left V 5 bases short and J 0 bases short, with 14 bases between. Germline-derived CDR1 and CDR2 are LGHNA and YSLEER. This CDR3 has 15 residues. The CDR3 is CASSTRVGFSYEQYF. DNA of the CDR3: TGCGCCAGCAGCACCAGGGTCGGTTTCTCCTACGAGCAGTACTTC.

This rearrangement joins TRBV5-5 to TRBJ2-5, with a tentative D call TRBD1 (5 bases). Trimming took off 2 bases at V and 4 bases at J, with 15 bases between the two ends. The CDR3 loop spans 15 amino acids. Per germline, CDR1 SGHKS and CDR2 YYEKEE (reference sequence). This CDR3 is CASSFSFSRAETQYF. The CDR3 region has the DNA TGTGCCAGCAGCTTTTCATTTTCCAGGGCAGAGACCCAGTACTTC.

The genes are TRBV6-1 and TRBJ1-2; 7 bases agree with TRBD1. Germline trimming cut 4 bases from V and 4 bases from J; bases unmatched to any gene: 6. CDR1 and CDR2 (germline): MNHNS, SASEGT. The CDR3 has 14 amino acids. Here the CDR3 DNA reads TGTGCCAGCAGTGGGACAGGTATGTCCTATGGCTACACCTTC. It is translated as CASSGTGMSYGYTF.

This chain links TRBV5-4 with TRBJ2-1, with 8 bases aligning to TRBD2. This CDR3 has 17 residues. V trimming: 3 bases; J trimming: 0 bases; junction bases outside the gene matches: 8. The V gene's germline CDR1 is SGHNT and CDR2 YYREEE (reference sequence). CDR3 in amino acids: CASSSKAGTSSYNEQFF. The CDR3 DNA is TGTGCCAGCAGCTCGAAGGCCGGGACTAGCTCCTACAATGAGCAGTTCTTC.

This clone appeared once. J is TRBJ1-2 and V is TRBV4-3, with D perhaps matching TRBD1 (6 bases). The CDR3 length is 16 residues. Per germline, CDR1 LGHNA and CDR2 YSLEER. V lost 5 bases, J lost 1 base, and 17 bases lay in between. The CDR3 DNA reads as TGCGCCAGCAGCGGGCAGCGACAGGACCTTAACTATGGCTACACCTTC. Translation: CASSGQRQDLNYGYTF.

The rearrangement links TRBV5-4 to TRBJ2-2, with 7 bases fitting TRBD2. The CDR3 is 15 amino acids. Germline V gives CDR1 SGHNT, CDR2 YYREEE (reference sequence). The trim removed 1 base at V and 5 bases at J, leaving 5 bases unmatched. CDR3 DNA sequence: TGTGCCAGCAGCTTGCCGGGGGGTATAACCGGGGAGCTGTTTTTT. Its protein product is CASSLPGGITGELFF.

On this clone: At one end the junction does not follow the germline gene, possibly because of a read error. V usage is TRBV7-7 and J usage is TRBJ2-5; TRBD2 might be the D (7 bases). The CDR3 totals 13 residues. Per germline, CDR1 SSHAT and CDR2 FNYEAQ (reference sequence). In nucleotides, the CDR3 is TGTGCTAGCAGCCTAGGAGGGGGGGAGTCCCAGTACTTC. It specifies CASSLGGGESQYF.

This clone came up once. The chain uses TRBV7-2 and TRBJ1-3; D is undetermined. The V and J ends lost 0 bases and 0 bases respectively, with 6 bases between them. The length of the CDR3 is 15 residues. Per the germline V gene, CDR1 is SGHTA and CDR2 is FQGNSA. In nucleotides, the CDR3 is TGTGCCAGCAGCTTAGCGGTGAGCTCTGGAAACACCATATATTTT. The encoded protein is CASSLAVSSGNTIYF.